The present entry profiles one TCR beta chain with its context. The antigen this receptor binds is unknown. No base-level quality is on record; no much larger clone is a single base apart. This specimen belongs to a study of blood T cell repertoires in COVID-19 (dated by TCRdb to the early 2020s). In the study overall: The collaborator samples originated in the United States, Italy and Spain and spanned the acute and convalescent phases of COVID-19. Where available, HLA class I and class II types were taken from metadata supplied by the sample provider and were not determined by assay-based typing. The material from the prospective study consisted of cDNA or gDNA derived from T cells, B-cell-depleted T cells, or PBMCs. Nearly every sample came with metadata listing a de-identified subject ID, COVID-19 status, age in years and sex. Samples were obtained from the ongoing ImmuneRACE study (first 160 participants) and from about 1,300 subjects provided by 6 global collaborators. The repertoires were released in a freely available public database intended as a resource for research on the immune response to SARS-CoV-2. Deeply sampled blood TCRbeta repertoires from subjects exposed to, actively infected with, or recovered from COVID-19 were included in the dataset. General study outcomes and caveats: How much clinical and demographic metadata was included differed by source and by participant, and the metadata was provided uncurated.

Spanning cysteine to phenylalanine, the CDR3 consists of 18 amino acids. The read is trimmed to its CDR3 DNA, 54 bases read in frame from base 1. V lost 1 base and J lost 4 bases; the stretch between them is 19 bases long. Per the germline V gene (reference sequence), LGHDT is the CDR1 and YNNKEL is the CDR2. Collaborating institutions collected whole blood in K2EDTA tubes following their own protocols. For TCRbeta analysis, collaborator samples were shipped as frozen whole blood, as isolated PBMCs, or as DNA extracted from either sample type. TCRbeta CDR3 regions were amplified from genomic DNA by means of the immunoSEQ Assay, a bias-controlled multiplex PCR. On the study's bioinformatics: Nucleated cell counts per sample were estimated from amplification of reference gene primers within the assay. To quantify the absolute abundance of each unique TCRbeta CDR3 rearrangement, sequence reads were collapsed and filtered. For each sample, productive Simpson clonality was calculated by taking the square root of Simpson's diversity index across productive rearrangements. In its TCRdb copy, this immuneACCESS table keeps in-frame sequences only and misses some clones. Where compared with another copy, unresolved V genes explain less than half of these, and the others have no known cause. V, J and clone size are those of that table, while D and trimming were read from the DNA. This sample comprises 150,000 to 200,000 clones, nearly 90% of them detected only once. The ten largest clones capture roughly 21% of the sample.

The receptor was isolated from a man in his sixties with active or convalescent COVID-19. The sample taken for sequencing was peripheral blood. The chain couples TRBV3-1 (or the pseudogene TRBV3-2) to TRBJ2-2; D gene: possibly TRBD1, on 6 matching bases. This receptor carries the CDR3 CASSQVKVAGVLTGELFF. The sequenced DNA: TGTGCCAGCAGCCAAGTTAAGGTCGCAGGGGTCCTCACCGGGGAGCTGTTTTTT.